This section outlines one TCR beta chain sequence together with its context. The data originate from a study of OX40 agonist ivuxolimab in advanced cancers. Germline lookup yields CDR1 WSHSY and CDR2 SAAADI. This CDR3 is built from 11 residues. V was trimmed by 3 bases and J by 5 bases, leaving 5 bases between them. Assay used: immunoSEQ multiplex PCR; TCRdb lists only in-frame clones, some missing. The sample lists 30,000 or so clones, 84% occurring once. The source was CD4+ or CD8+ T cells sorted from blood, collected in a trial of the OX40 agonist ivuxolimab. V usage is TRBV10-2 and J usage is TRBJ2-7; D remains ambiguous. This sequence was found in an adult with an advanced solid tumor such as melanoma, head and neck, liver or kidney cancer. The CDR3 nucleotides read TGCGCCAGCAGTGATCTGAACGAGCAGTACTTC. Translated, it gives CASSDLNEQYF.